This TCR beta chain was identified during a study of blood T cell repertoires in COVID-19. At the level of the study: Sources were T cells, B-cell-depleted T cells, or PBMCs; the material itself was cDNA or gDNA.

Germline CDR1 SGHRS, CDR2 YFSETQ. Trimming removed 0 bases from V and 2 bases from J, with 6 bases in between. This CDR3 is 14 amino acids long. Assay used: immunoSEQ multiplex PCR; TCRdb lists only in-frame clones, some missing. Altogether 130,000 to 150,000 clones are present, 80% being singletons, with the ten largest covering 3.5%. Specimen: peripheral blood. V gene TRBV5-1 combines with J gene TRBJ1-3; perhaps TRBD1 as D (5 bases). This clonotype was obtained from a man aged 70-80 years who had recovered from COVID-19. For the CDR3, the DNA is TGCGCCAGCAGCTTGGGACAGCCTGGAAACACCATATATTTT. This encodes CASSLGQPGNTIYF.